This TCR beta chain is drawn from a study of breast tumors, draining lymph nodes, adjacent tissues. Axillary draining lymph nodes of breast cancer patients supplied the node samples. TCRdb re-called the multiplex PCR reads with MiXCR, one entry per CDR3 protein. The repertoire has about 130,000 distinct CDR3 sequences, around 20% of them found once; the top ten carry roughly 2.4%. The CDR3 runs to 13 residues. The ends were cut back, 2 bases at V and 3 bases at J, with 7 bases in the middle. Germline-derived CDR1 and CDR2 are MNHEY and SVGAGI. This clonotype was seen repeatedly, ten times or more. Sequencing input: axillary lymph node tissue. The clonotype was recovered from a female donor with breast cancer. Some clones in this sample may be carry-over from other donors' samples. The V gene is TRBV6-5, the J gene TRBJ2-5, with D possibly matching TRBD1 (6 bases). The CDR3 here is CASSYGTKETQYF. The CDR3 DNA follows: TGTGCCAGCAGTTACGGGACAAAAGAGACCCAGTACTTC.